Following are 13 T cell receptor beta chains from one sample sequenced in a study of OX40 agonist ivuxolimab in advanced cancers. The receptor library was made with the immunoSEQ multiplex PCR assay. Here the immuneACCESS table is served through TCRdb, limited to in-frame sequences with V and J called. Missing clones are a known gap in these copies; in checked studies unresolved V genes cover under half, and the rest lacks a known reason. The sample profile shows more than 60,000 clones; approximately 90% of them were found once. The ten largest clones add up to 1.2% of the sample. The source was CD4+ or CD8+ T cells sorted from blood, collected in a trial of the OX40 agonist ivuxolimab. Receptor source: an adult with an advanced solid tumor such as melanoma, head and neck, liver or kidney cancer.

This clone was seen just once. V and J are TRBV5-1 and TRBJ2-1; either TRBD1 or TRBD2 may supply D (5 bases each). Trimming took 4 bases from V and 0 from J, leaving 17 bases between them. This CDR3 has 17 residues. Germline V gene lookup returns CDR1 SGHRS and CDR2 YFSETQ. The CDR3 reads CASSPGRPQSSYNEQFF. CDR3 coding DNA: TGCGCCAGCAGCCCGGGGCGGCCTCAAAGCTCCTACAATGAGCAGTTCTTC.

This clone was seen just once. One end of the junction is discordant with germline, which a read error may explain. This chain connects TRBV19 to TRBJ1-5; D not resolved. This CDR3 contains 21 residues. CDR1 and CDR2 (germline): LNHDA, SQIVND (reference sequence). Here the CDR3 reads CASTISTSRGLPLRTNQPQHF. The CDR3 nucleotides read TGTGCCAGTACTATATCCACTTCCCGCGGACTCCCCTTAAGGACCAATCAGCCCCAGCATTTT.

The CDR3, as DNA: TGTGCCAGCAGCTTCGCAGGGCCAGGGGCTAACTATGGCTACACCTTC. Translation gives CASSFAGPGANYGYTF. V usage is TRBV7-2 and J usage is TRBJ1-2; D possibly corresponds to TRBD1 (6 bases). The CDR3 totals 16 residues. Per the germline V gene, CDR1 is SGHTA and CDR2 is FQGNSA. V was pared by 3 bases and J by 0 bases, with 14 bases between.

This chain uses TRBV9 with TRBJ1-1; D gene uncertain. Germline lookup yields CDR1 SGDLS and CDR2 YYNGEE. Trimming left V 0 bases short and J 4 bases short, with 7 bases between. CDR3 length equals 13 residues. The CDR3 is CASSVGDITEAFF. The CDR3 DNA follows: TGTGCCAGCAGCGTAGGAGACATCACTGAAGCTTTCTTT.

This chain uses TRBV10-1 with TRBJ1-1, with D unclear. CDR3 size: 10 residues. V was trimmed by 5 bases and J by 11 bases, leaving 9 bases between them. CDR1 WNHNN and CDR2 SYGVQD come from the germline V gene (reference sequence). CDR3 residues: CASSFHTAFF. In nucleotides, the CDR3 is TGCGCCAGCAGTTTTCATACGGCTTTCTTT.

The CDR3 sequence is CASSPGRTYEQYF. The CDR3 DNA reads as TGTGCCAGCAGTCCCGGGCGGACCTACGAGCAGTACTTC. The V and J genes are TRBV6-1 and TRBJ2-7; no reliable D call. CDR1 is MNHNS and CDR2 is SASEGT in the germline V gene. V was cut by 5 bases and J by 2 bases, with 10 bases left in between. CDR3 length: 13 residues.

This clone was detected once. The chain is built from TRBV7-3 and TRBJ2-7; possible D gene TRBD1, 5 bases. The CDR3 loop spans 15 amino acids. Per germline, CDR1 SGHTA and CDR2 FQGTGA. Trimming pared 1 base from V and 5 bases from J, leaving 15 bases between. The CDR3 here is CASSLRAGQPHEQYF. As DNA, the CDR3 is TGTGCCAGCAGCTTAAGGGCCGGACAACCCCACGAGCAGTACTTC.

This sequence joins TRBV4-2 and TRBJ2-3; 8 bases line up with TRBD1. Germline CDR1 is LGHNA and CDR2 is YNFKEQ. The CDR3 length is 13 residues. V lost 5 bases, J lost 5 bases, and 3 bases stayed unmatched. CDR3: CASSIDRGDTQYF. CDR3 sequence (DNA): TGTGCCAGCAGCATCGACAGGGGAGATACGCAGTATTTT.

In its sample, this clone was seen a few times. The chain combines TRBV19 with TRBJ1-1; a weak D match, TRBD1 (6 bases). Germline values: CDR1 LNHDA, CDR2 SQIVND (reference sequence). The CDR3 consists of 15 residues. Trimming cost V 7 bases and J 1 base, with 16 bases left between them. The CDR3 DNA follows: TGTGCCAGTATCCTGGGGGGCAGGGGGAACACTGAAGCTTTCTTT. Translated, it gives CASILGGRGNTEAFF.

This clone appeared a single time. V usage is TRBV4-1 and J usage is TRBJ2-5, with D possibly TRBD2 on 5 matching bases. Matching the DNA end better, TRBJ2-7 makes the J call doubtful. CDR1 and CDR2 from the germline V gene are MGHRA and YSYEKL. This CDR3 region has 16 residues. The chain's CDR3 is CASSPGVMRSSYEQYF. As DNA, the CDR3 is TGCGCCAGCAGCCCCGGGGTGATGCGGAGCTCCTACGAGCAGTACTTC.

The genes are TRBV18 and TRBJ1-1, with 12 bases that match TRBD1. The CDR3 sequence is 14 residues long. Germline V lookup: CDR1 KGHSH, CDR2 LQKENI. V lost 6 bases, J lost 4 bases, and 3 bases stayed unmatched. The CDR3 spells CASSRDRGRTEAFF. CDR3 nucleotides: TGTGCCAGCTCGCGGGACAGGGGGCGCACTGAAGCTTTCTTT. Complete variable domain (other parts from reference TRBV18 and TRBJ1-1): NAGVMQNPRHLVRRRGQEARLRCSPMKGHSHVYWYRQLPEEGLKFMVYLQKENIIDESGMPKERFSAEFPKEGPSILRIQQVVRGDSAAYFCASSRDRGRTEAFFGQGTRLTVV.

DNA of the CDR3: TGTGCCAGCAGTAGGGACCAAAAAGATACGCAGTATTTT. Protein sequence: CASSRDQKDTQYF. The chain has TRBV21-1 and TRBJ2-3. TRBV21-1 is tagged as a pseudogene. CDR3 length: 13 residues.

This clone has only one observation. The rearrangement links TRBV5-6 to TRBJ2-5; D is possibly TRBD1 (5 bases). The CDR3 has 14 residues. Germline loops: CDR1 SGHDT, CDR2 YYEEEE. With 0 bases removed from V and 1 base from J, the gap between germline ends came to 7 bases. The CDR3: CASSLGGAQETQYF. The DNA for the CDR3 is TGTGCCAGCAGCTTGGGTGGGGCCCAAGAGACCCAGTACTTC.